Shown below are 30 T cell receptor beta chains from a single sample sequenced in a study of blood T cells in healthy people across ages. A second PCR, run for about 7 to 12 cycles, used a sample-barcoded 5' primer plus a J-beta primer mix. TCRdb re-called the 5' RACE reads with MiXCR, one entry per CDR3 protein. The data show 650,000 to 800,000 distinct CDR3 sequences, with roughly 44% seen just once and around 21% held by the top ten. Sequenced material: blood. These receptors were taken from a man in his fifties or sixties in good health.

In its sample, this clonotype was seen many times. The chain joins TRBV11-2 to TRBJ2-3, with 8 nucleotides matching TRBD2. This CDR3 comprises 14 residues. V lost 6 bases to trimming and J lost 1 base; unmatched junction nucleotides: 3. The V gene's germline CDR1 is SGHAT and CDR2 FQNNGV. CDR3 sequence reads: CASRNSGGTDTQYF. CDR3 sequence (DNA): TGTGCCAGCAGAAATAGCGGGGGCACAGATACGCAGTATTTT.

A few counts support this clonotype. The chain is built from TRBV7-2 and TRBJ2-5, with TRBD1 as a possible D gene (5 bases). Germline V gives CDR1 SGHTA, CDR2 FQGNSA. Trimming left V 5 bases short and J 2 bases short, with 15 bases between. The CDR3 sequence is 15 residues long. CDR3 amino acids: CASSHRPQEQETQYF. The CDR3 DNA sequence: TGTGCCAGCAGCCATCGTCCACAGGAGCAAGAGACCCAGTACTTC.

The V and J genes are TRBV6-5 and TRBJ1-2, with D possibly matching TRBD1 (5 bases). Germline-derived CDR1 and CDR2 are MNHEY and SVGAGI. The CDR3 spans 14 residues. Trimming took off 6 bases at V and 5 bases at J, with 16 bases between the two ends. The CDR3 DNA is TGTGCCAGCAGGACCCTCGGGACGGAATATGGCTACACCTTC. This translates into CASRTLGTEYGYTF.

This clonotype was observed a few times. The chain couples TRBV20-1 to TRBJ2-1; 10 bases map to TRBD2. Germline V gives CDR1 DFQATT, CDR2 SNEGSKA (reference sequence). The CDR3 is made up of 14 amino acids. V dropped 6 bases and J dropped 3; count of bases not matched to a gene: 5. The CDR3 reads CSARSGGVYNEQFF. The CDR3 DNA reads TGCAGTGCGCGGAGCGGGGGGGTCTACAATGAGCAGTTCTTC.

The CDR3 region is CASSARGLNTEAFF. CDR3 DNA: TGTGCCAGCAGCGCCAGGGGGCTGAACACTGAAGCTTTCTTT. This chain joins TRBV7-2 and TRBJ1-1; 8 bases match TRBD1. The CDR3 covers 14 residues. Germline CDR1 reads SGHTA; CDR2 reads FQGNSA. Germline trimming cut 5 bases from V and 0 bases from J; bases unmatched to any gene: 2.

A note on this clonotype: An end of the junction does not agree with germline; a read error may underlie this. The rearrangement links TRBV20-1 to TRBJ2-5; D is possibly TRBD1 (5 bases). The end of the DNA aligns better with TRBJ2-7, so the J call may be wrong. CDR3 length equals 15 residues. Germline CDR1 reads DFQATT; CDR2 reads SNEGSKA (reference sequence). The CDR3 protein is CSSSNVRGSAHEQYF. DNA for the CDR3: TGCAGTTCTAGTAATGTAAGGGGATCCGCCCACGAGCAGTACTTC.

This clonotype was detected only once. J is TRBJ1-2 and V is TRBV9, with 9 bases fitting TRBD1. V was clipped by 3 bases and J by 4 bases; unmatched bases: 4. This CDR3 contains 14 residues. Germline V gene lookup returns CDR1 SGDLS and CDR2 YYNGEE. CDR3 sequence (DNA): TGTGCCAGCAGCGGGGACAGGGCGCCCTATGGCTACACCTTC. Residues: CASSGDRAPYGYTF.

This clonotype turned up a few times. V is TRBV28 and J is TRBJ2-3; TRBD2 matches 9 bases. This CDR3 has 15 amino acids. Germline V gives CDR1 MDHEN, CDR2 SYDVKM. With 5 bases clipped from V and 1 base from J, the junction kept 4 bases outside the gene matches. In nucleotides, the CDR3 is TGTGCCAGCAGTGGGGCTAGCGGGGGCACAGATACGCAGTATTTT. Protein: CASSGASGGTDTQYF.

This clonotype was seen a few times. V usage is TRBV20-1 and J usage is TRBJ1-2, with 8 bases aligning to TRBD1. CDR1 and CDR2 (germline): DFQATT, SNEGSKA (reference sequence). The CDR3 runs to 13 residues. Trimming at V came to 1 base and at J to 6 bases, leaving 4 bases not matched to a gene. In nucleotides, the CDR3 is TGCAGTGCTAGAGCCCAGACAGGGGATGGCTACACCTTC. Its translation is CSARAQTGDGYTF.

V usage is TRBV11-2 and J usage is TRBJ2-7; 12 nucleotides match TRBD1. Germline V CDR1 and CDR2: SGHAT, FQNNGV. V lost 4 bases, J lost 2 bases, and 12 bases stayed unmatched. This CDR3 comprises 18 residues. CDR3 sequence reads: CASSYRVRGQGAAYEQYF. The DNA for the CDR3 is TGTGCCAGCAGCTACCGGGTGAGGGGACAGGGGGCGGCCTACGAGCAGTACTTC.

This clonotype occurred many times. V is TRBV4-1 and J is TRBJ2-3, with 10 bases matching TRBD2. Germline CDR1 is MGHRA and CDR2 is YSYEKL. Trimming cost V 8 bases and J 3 bases; bases outside gene matches: 8. There are 15 residues in the CDR3. The CDR3 reads CASGEAGGGTDTQYF. In DNA form, the CDR3 reads TGCGCCAGCGGGGAAGCGGGGGGGGGAACAGATACGCAGTATTTT.

This clonotype came up a few times. This chain links TRBV27 with TRBJ1-5; D unresolved. Deletions cut 3 bases from V and 2 bases from J, with 11 bases between. This CDR3 region has 15 residues. The germline V gene encodes CDR1 MNHEY and CDR2 SMNVEV (reference sequence). The CDR3 reads CASSLESGGNQPQHF. The DNA for the CDR3 is TGTGCCAGCAGTTTGGAGTCGGGTGGCAATCAGCCCCAGCATTTT.

The J gene is TRBJ1-2, the V gene TRBV7-2; TRBD1 matches at 8 bases. This CDR3 spans 16 amino acids. Germline V gene sequence: CDR1 SGHTA, CDR2 FQGNSA. The junction had 15 bases not matched to a gene; V was cut back by 5 bases and J by 7 bases. CDR3 region: CASSTTAGAGGSGYTF. In DNA form, the CDR3 reads TGTGCCAGCAGCACAACCGCCGGGGCAGGGGGCTCTGGCTACACCTTC.

This chain connects TRBV11-2 to TRBJ2-3; 7 bases align to TRBD1. Trimming removed 5 bases from V and 6 bases from J; junction bases left unmatched: 14. Germline V gene data show CDR1 as SGHAT and CDR2 as FQNNGV. The CDR3 runs to 16 residues. CDR3 sequence: CASSPGQAFRRDTQYF. Here the CDR3 DNA reads TGTGCCAGCAGCCCAGGACAGGCCTTTCGTCGGGATACGCAGTATTTT.

This clonotype was seen only once. V and J are TRBV4-3 and TRBJ1-1; 7 nucleotides match TRBD1. Germline values: CDR1 LGHNA, CDR2 YSLEER. The CDR3 runs to 15 residues. V lost 1 base to trimming and J lost 4 bases; unmatched junction nucleotides: 6. The CDR3: CASSQASGGFTEAFF. CDR3 coding DNA: TGCGCCAGCAGCCAAGCCTCAGGGGGGTTCACTGAAGCTTTCTTT.

Ten or more counts support this clonotype. The chain couples TRBV28 to TRBJ2-3; D gene uncertain. The CDR3 contains 14 residues. Deletions cut 3 bases from V and 0 bases from J, with 7 bases between. Germline CDR1 and CDR2: MDHEN and SYDVKM. DNA for the CDR3: TGTGCCAGCAGTTTGGAAGCTAGCACAGATACGCAGTATTTT. This gives the protein CASSLEASTDTQYF.

In DNA, the CDR3 is TGTGCCACCAGCAAACACAATGAGCAGTTCTTC. This codes for CATSKHNEQFF. This chain connects TRBV15 to TRBJ2-1; D unclear. From germline, CDR1 is LNHNV and CDR2 YYDKDF (reference sequence). The CDR3 spans 11 residues. With 4 bases removed from V and 5 bases from J, the gap between germline ends came to 3 bases.

This clonotype appeared a few times. This chain uses TRBV9 with TRBJ2-3, with D perhaps assigned TRBD1 or TRBD2 (5 bases each). Germline CDR1 is SGDLS and CDR2 is YYNGEE. V was clipped by 0 bases and J by 0 bases, with 11 bases between them. The CDR3 contains 16 residues. For the CDR3, the DNA is TGTGCCAGCAGCGTAGGGTGGGGGAGTAGCACAGATACGCAGTATTTT. It specifies CASSVGWGSSTDTQYF.

The chain is built from TRBV6-1 and TRBJ2-1, with D possibly matching TRBD2 (6 bases). CDR1 is MNHNS, CDR2 SASEGT, per germline. V was cut by 1 base and J by 5 bases, with 9 bases left in between. The CDR3 is 14 residues long. In nucleotides, the CDR3 is TGTGCCAGCAGTGAAGTTGGAGGGGACAATGAGCAGTTCTTC. This gives the protein CASSEVGGDNEQFF.

A note on this clonotype: The junction departs from germline at one end; a sequencing error may be responsible. The V and J genes are TRBV28 and TRBJ1-2; maybe TRBD1 (5 bases). CDR1 is MDHEN and CDR2 is SYDVKM in the germline V gene. There are 16 residues in the CDR3. CDR3 amino acids: CSSSLPGTSAFYGYTF. CDR3 nucleotide sequence: TGTTCCAGCAGTTTACCCGGGACGTCGGCCTTCTATGGCTACACCTTC.

The rearrangement joins TRBV3-1 to TRBJ2-7; 11 bases line up with TRBD2. CDR3 length: 16 residues. The germline V gene has CDR1 LGHDT and CDR2 YNNKEL (reference sequence). Germline trimming cut 5 bases from V and 0 bases from J; bases unmatched to any gene: 6. The CDR3 DNA is TGTGCCAGCAGCTCAGGAGGGACTAGCGGCTCCTACGAGCAGTACTTC. It is translated as CASSSGGTSGSYEQYF.

This clonotype was seen just once. The gene calls are TRBV7-2 and TRBJ2-2; no definite D call. Looked up from germline, CDR1 is SGHTA and CDR2 is FQGNSA. The CDR3 totals 14 residues. The V end lost 4 bases, the J end lost 3 bases, and 9 bases lay between the germline ends. The CDR3 protein is CASSSRSYTGELFF. In DNA, the CDR3 is TGTGCCAGCAGCTCGAGGAGCTACACCGGGGAGCTGTTTTTT.

The rearrangement uses TRBV6-2 or TRBV6-3 and TRBJ1-2; D gene ambiguous. CDR1 and CDR2 (germline): MNHEY, SVGEGT. The CDR3 extends over 13 amino acids. V was shortened by 7 bases and J by 3 bases, with 12 bases between the two germline ends. The CDR3, as DNA: TGTGCCAGCACCAAGAGCGGGTACTATGGCTACACCTTC. The encoded protein is CASTKSGYYGYTF.

This clonotype was detected a few times. The chain couples TRBV20-1 to TRBJ1-2; 9 bases line up with TRBD1. The CDR3 is made up of 16 amino acids. V shed 0 bases and J 0 bases; nucleotides not matched to a gene: 5. Germline values: CDR1 DFQATT, CDR2 SNEGSKA (reference sequence). CDR3 nucleotides: TGCAGTGCTAGAGATATAGGGACAGGGACTAACTATGGCTACACCTTC. This encodes CSARDIGTGTNYGYTF.

The J gene is TRBJ2-5, the V gene TRBV30, with a possible D match to TRBD1 (6 bases). Germline CDR1 reads GTSNPN; CDR2 reads SVGIG (reference sequence). The CDR3 runs to 14 residues. V gave up 2 bases and J gave up 2 bases, with 12 bases separating them. CDR3 DNA: TGTGCCTGGAGTCCCAGAGGACAGCAAGAGACCCAGTACTTC. It is translated as CAWSPRGQQETQYF.

V and J are TRBV7-3 and TRBJ2-6, with D perhaps TRBD2 (5 bases). This CDR3 region has 18 residues. The germline gives CDR1 SGHTA, CDR2 FQGTGA. Trimming took 2 bases from V and 0 from J, leaving 14 bases between them. The CDR3 nucleotides read TGTGCCAGCAGCTTAGGGGAGTCCAAGAGCTCTGGGGCCAACGTCCTGACTTTC. Amino acids: CASSLGESKSSGANVLTF.

Ten or more counts support this clonotype. V and J are TRBV29-1 and TRBJ1-2; no definite D call. V dropped 4 bases and J dropped 3 bases, with 9 bases sitting between them. Germline V gene data show CDR1 as SQVTM and CDR2 as ANQGSEA. This CDR3 region has 12 residues. The CDR3 reads CSVGGNHYGYTF. CDR3 nucleotides: TGCAGCGTTGGAGGGAACCACTATGGCTACACCTTC. Using reference TRBV29-1 and TRBJ1-2 for the parts outside the CDR3, the full variable domain is SAVISQKPSRDICQRGTSLTIQCQVDSQVTMMFWYRQQPGQSLTLIATANQGSEATYESGFVIDKFPISRPNLTFSTLTVSNMSPEDSSIYLCSVGGNHYGYTFGSGTRLTVV.

This clonotype has a handful of counts. The chain is built from TRBV28 and TRBJ2-5; perhaps D is TRBD1 or TRBD2 (6 bases each). The V end was cut by 4 bases, the J end by 2 bases, with 17 bases between. CDR3 size: 16 residues. Per the germline V gene, CDR1 is MDHEN and CDR2 is SYDVKM. The CDR3 protein is CASSSPHRGVQETQYF. CDR3 DNA: TGTGCCAGCAGTTCCCCCCATAGGGGGGTTCAAGAGACCCAGTACTTC.

The gene calls are TRBV10-3 and TRBJ1-1; no firm D call. Trimming removed 3 bases from V and 7 bases from J, with 9 bases in between. This CDR3 spans 12 amino acids. The germline CDR1 and CDR2 sequences are ENHRY and SYGVKD. CDR3 sequence reads: CAISDDAGEAFF. The CDR3 DNA is TGTGCCATCAGTGACGACGCAGGTGAAGCTTTCTTT.

This clonotype was picked up a small number of times. V gene TRBV4-3 combines with J gene TRBJ2-3; D is perhaps TRBD2 (6 bases). The V end was cut by 1 base, the J end by 2 bases, with 13 bases between. Germline loops: CDR1 LGHNA, CDR2 YSLEER. The length of the CDR3 is 16 residues. The CDR3 sequence: CASSQANSGYTDTQYF. DNA of the CDR3: TGCGCCAGCAGCCAAGCGAATAGCGGTTACACAGATACGCAGTATTTT.